This entry is about one T cell receptor (beta chain). Its specificity is unknown. The data were obtained in a study of shared clonotypes between healthy human individuals. CD45RO-negative CD8 cells positively selected for CCR7 made up the naive population, which excluded terminally differentiated effector memory CD45RA+ cells. The ends were cut back, 4 bases at V and 2 bases at J, with 4 bases in the middle. The CDR3 is 12 amino acids. Germline loops: CDR1 SGHVS, CDR2 FNYEAQ. Libraries were prepared by immunoSEQ multiplex PCR; TCRdb keeps only in-frame clonotypes and omits some of them. The sample contains hundreds of thousands of clones, 80% to 95% of which appear only once. Study-level results: When naive CD4 clonotypes were compared across four donors, around 4.6% were shared.

The source of this sequence is a man aged 25 to 40 in good health. The chain employs TRBV7-6 and TRBJ2-3; D gene uncertain. The sequenced sample consisted of naive CD8+ T cells sorted from blood. This CDR3 reads CASSSFTDTQYF. DNA for the CDR3: TGTGCCAGCAGCTCATTCACAGATACGCAGTATTTT.